This TCR beta chain comes out of a study of cytomegalovirus exposure and HLA in healthy donors (dated by TCRdb to 2016 to 2017). With regard to the full study: According to a later analysis, the 120 or so validation repertoires were produced on the same platform as the 600 to 850 repertoires of the first cohort. The study aimed to test whether signatures of past pathogen exposure could be identified by cataloging public T cell receptors. A separate validation cohort of more than 100 different subjects was used in addition to the roughly 620-subject first cohort. To predict cytomegalovirus infection status, the study brought together high-throughput TCR immunosequencing, statistical association of individual TCRs with disease status, and machine learning.

The donors were included in the validation cohort of approximately 120 subjects, a group kept apart from the roughly 730-subject first cohort. Libraries were prepared through the immunoSEQ multiplex PCR assay. Per the authors' processing: A statistical classification framework was developed to diagnose cytomegalovirus status using the catalog of TCR beta chain sequences. The table was pulled from immuneACCESS by TCRdb, which kept in-frame rearrangements only. Such tables lose some clones; where checked, under half of the loss comes from unresolved V genes, and the rest has no known cause. D and trimming were read from the DNA, whereas the V and J calls and clone size are those reported in that table. Recorded for this sample are some 130,000 clones; 75% to 90% of them occurred a single time. The top ten constitute more than 0.95% of the sample. As concerns this clone: Its recognized antigen is unknown. No base-level quality is on record; no much larger clone is a single base apart.

Study-level results and caveats: Cytomegalovirus status was reported to be diagnosed by the classifier with high specificity and sensitivity in both the original and validation cohorts. Across donors, most TCR sequences were observed very rarely, whereas some public TCRs were present in many individuals. A total of 150 to 200 TCR beta chains were listed by the study as associated with cytomegalovirus. A later analysis had no HLA typing for the validation cohort, so co-occurrence there was scored across all 110 or so repertoires. The authors suggested that the approach could potentially be generalized to other disease states and immunological phenotypes. In a later analysis, TCRs clustered in the first cohort were found to also tend to co-occur in the roughly 120 validation repertoires, with approximately 94% of cluster scores above 0. In vitro tests confirmed that a few of the cytomegalovirus-associated TCR beta chains recognize cytomegalovirus antigens.

The germline V end is reduced by 11 bases and the J end by 2 bases; junction bases left unmatched: 4. CDR1 and CDR2 are drawn from the germline V gene (reference sequence): MNHNY, SVGAGI. The CDR3, cysteine through phenylalanine, is 12 amino acids long. Only the CDR3 region is kept as DNA, spanning 36 bases read in frame from base 1. This clonotype was obtained from a young woman in good health and CMV-seronegative. The chain is assembled from TRBV6-6 and TRBJ2-5, with 8 central nucleotides matching TRBD2. The sequencing input was PBMCs. The sequenced DNA is TGTGCCTGCAAGCGGGAGCAAGAGACCCAGTACTTC. Its translation reads: CACKREQETQYF.